This is a list of T cell receptor beta chains from one sample in a study of cytomegalovirus exposure and HLA in healthy donors. Data came from immunoSEQ multiplex PCR; TCRdb stores just in-frame clones and leaves some out. This table has roughly 180,000 clones, around 80% appearing once. The sequenced sample consisted of PBMCs. These receptors were collected from a man between 25 and 39 years old in good health and CMV-seropositive. Both conserved end residues are part of each CDR3. The D gene is left open where the match is weak. Clone sizes are given selectively: once, few, many, or a class where the clone is expanded.

j_call,clone_size,d_call,v_call,cdr3_nt,cdr3_aa
TRBJ1-2,-,-,TRBV4-1,TGCGCCAGCAGCCAAGATCAGGGGCAGCCGGTTCACACCTTC,CASSQDQGQPVHTF
TRBJ1-1,-,TRBD1,TRBV9,TGTGCCAGCAGCGGACCCGGGACAGGGAACACTGAAGCTTTCTTT,CASSGPGTGNTEAFF
TRBJ1-5,-,TRBD1,TRBV19,TGTGCCAGTAGCCCCCTGGTCGGGACAGAGAGAAATAGCAATCAGCCCCAGCATTTT,CASSPLVGTERNSNQPQHF
TRBJ2-3,-,TRBD2,TRBV4-2,TGTGCCAGCAGCCAAGTGGGAGGGAGTGCTAGCACAGATACGCAGTATTTT,CASSQVGGSASTDTQYF
TRBJ1-2,few,TRBD1,TRBV19,TGTGCCAGTTCTCCTCAGACAGGGTACCGTGGCTACACCTTC,CASSPQTGYRGYTF
TRBJ1-5,-,-,TRBV2,TGTGCCAGCAGTGTAAACCCCCCGCCACTGAATAGCAATCAGCCCCAGCATTTT,CASSVNPPPLNSNQPQHF
TRBJ2-5,-,TRBD2,TRBV4-2,TGTGCCAGCAGCCCCTGGGGGCCTATGCGGGGGGGCCGTAGAGAGACCCAGTACTTC,CASSPWGPMRGGRRETQYF
TRBJ2-3,-,TRBD1,TRBV5-5,TGTGCCAGCAGCTCCGGACAGGGGGGCACAGATACGCAGTATTTT,CASSSGQGGTDTQYF
TRBJ2-1,-,TRBD1,TRBV9,TGTGCCAGCAGCAGAGAGGGGGCTGGTTACAATGAGCAGTTCTTC,CASSREGAGYNEQFF
TRBJ2-3,-,TRBD2,TRBV27,TGTGCCAGCAGTTTATCTACGGGAGGGTGGGCAGATACGCAGTATTTT,CASSLSTGGWADTQYF